A single sample gave rise to the 5 T cell receptor beta chains below, sequenced in a study of T cells in tuberculosis. Data came from immunoSEQ multiplex PCR; TCRdb stores just in-frame clones and leaves some out. The sample consists of some 40,000 clones, 95% of them appearing once. The sequenced sample was PBMCs. The receptor source for this set is a donor aged 10 to 29 with latent tuberculosis or without tuberculosis infection.

V usage is TRBV6-5 and J usage is TRBJ2-5, with 9 bases identical to TRBD1. V gave up 6 bases and J gave up 6 bases; unmatched junction bases: 8. This CDR3 is 14 amino acids long. Germline CDR1 is MNHEY and CDR2 is SVGAGI. CDR3 nucleotides: TGTGCCAGCAGCCGGAGGACAGGGGCGAAGACCCAGTACTTC. Translation: CASSRRTGAKTQYF.

In its sample, this clone was seen once. The CDR3 loop is CASSQNFGTAYSYEQYF. The CDR3 DNA reads TGTGCCAGCAGCCAAAATTTTGGGACAGCCTACTCCTACGAGCAGTACTTC. The chain joins TRBV14 to TRBJ2-7; TRBD1 aligns across 7 bases. Trimming took 2 bases from V and 0 from J; bases not matched to a gene: 10. The length of the CDR3 is 17 residues. Germline CDR1 is SGHDN and CDR2 is FVKESK.

This clone was seen only once. The germline gene is not matched at one end of the junction; a read error may be the cause. This CDR3 is also generated by other DNA sequences in the sample. The rearrangement uses TRBV7-2 and TRBJ2-1, with TRBD1 matching 9 bases. In germline, CDR1 is SGHTA, CDR2 FQGNSA. The CDR3 loop spans 15 amino acids. The CDR3 loop reads CASSLMGQGVDEQFF. The CDR3 DNA reads as TGTGCTAGCAGCTTAATGGGACAGGGTGTCGATGAGCAGTTCTTC.

The chain is built from TRBV27 and TRBJ1-2; a weak D match, TRBD1 (5 bases). Trimming shortened V by 4 bases and J by 6 bases, and 21 bases separated the two germline ends. The CDR3 sequence is 16 residues long. From germline, CDR1 is MNHEY and CDR2 SMNVEV (reference sequence). The CDR3 region has the DNA TGTGCCAGCAGTTCTCTGGGAGGAGGGACTGGGGATGGCTACACCTTC. Amino acid sequence: CASSSLGGGTGDGYTF.

The genes are TRBV7-3 and TRBJ2-5, with TRBD2 matching over 13 bases. The CDR3 totals 17 residues. Germline CDR1 is SGHTA and CDR2 is FQGTGA. V lost 5 bases, J lost 3 bases, and 9 bases stayed unmatched. This CDR3 is CASSPGLAGEGEETQYF. CDR3 coding DNA: TGTGCCAGCAGCCCCGGACTAGCGGGGGAAGGAGAAGAGACCCAGTACTTC.